The 32 T cell receptor beta chains presented below share a single source sample, sequenced in a study of blood T cell repertoires in COVID-19. This table comes from immunoSEQ multiplex PCR, and its TCRdb copy is limited to in-frame clones, with some not included. The sample holds roughly 150,000 clones, roughly 90% seen once. The source material was peripheral blood. These receptors all stem from a man aged 55-75 years with acute or convalescent COVID-19.

This clone appeared a single time. V is TRBV5-1 and J is TRBJ2-7, with 9 bases matching TRBD1. The CDR3 has 16 residues. Germline CDR1 reads SGHRS; CDR2 reads YFSETQ. With 0 bases clipped from V and 3 bases from J, the junction kept 7 bases outside the gene matches. CDR3 in DNA: TGCGCCAGCAGCTTGGCCCCGGGACAGGGTTTCTACGAGCAGTACTTC. Protein sequence: CASSLAPGQGFYEQYF.

The V and J genes are TRBV29-1 and TRBJ2-7; 8 bases are a match to TRBD1. The CDR3 extends over 20 amino acids. V lost 7 bases, J lost 3 bases, and 29 bases stayed unmatched. CDR1 and CDR2 from the germline V gene are SQVTM and ANQGSEA. CDR3: CSAVLIPLTGTGTGFYEQYF. The CDR3 DNA reads as TGCAGCGCAGTGTTGATTCCCCTAACCGGAACCGGGACAGGCTTCTACGAGCAGTACTTC.

The rearrangement links TRBV6-5 to TRBJ1-2; TRBD1 matches 8 bases. With 6 bases clipped from V and 0 bases from J, the junction kept 0 bases outside the gene matches. The CDR3 covers 13 residues. Looked up from germline, CDR1 is MNHEY and CDR2 is SVGAGI. The CDR3: CASRTGANYGYTF. The CDR3 bases are TGTGCCAGCAGGACAGGGGCTAACTATGGCTACACCTTC.

This clone was seen just once. This CDR3 reads CASSTHSTFHEQYF. In nucleotides, the CDR3 is TGTGCCAGCAGCACTCACTCTACCTTCCACGAGCAGTACTTC. The V call is TRBV5-6, the J call TRBJ2-7, with D hard to call. Germline V CDR1 and CDR2: SGHDT, YYEEEE. Trimming took off 4 bases at V and 5 bases at J, with 16 bases between the two ends. This CDR3 is built from 14 residues.

The J gene is TRBJ2-7, the V gene TRBV30; 11 bases map to TRBD2. The length of the CDR3 is 14 residues. V lost 1 base, J lost 4 bases, and 3 bases stayed unmatched. Germline-derived CDR1 and CDR2 are GTSNPN and SVGIG (reference sequence). The CDR3 DNA follows: TGTGCCTGGAGTGCGGGACTAGCGGCGTACGAGCAGTACTTC. Protein: CAWSAGLAAYEQYF.

The chain carries TRBV2 and TRBJ1-5, with D perhaps TRBD1 (6 bases). CDR1 and CDR2 from the germline V gene are SNHLY and FYNNEI. The CDR3 spans 16 residues. V gave up 7 bases and J gave up 2 bases, with 18 bases separating them. DNA for the CDR3: TGTGCCAGCATGATAAGGGGGGGTGGCGGCAATCAGCCCCAGCATTTT. It encodes CASMIRGGGGNQPQHF.

This chain connects TRBV6-5 to TRBJ2-7, with 7 bases identical to TRBD1. The CDR3 totals 14 residues. Germline V gene sequence: CDR1 MNHEY, CDR2 SVGAGI. J gave up 4 bases and V 6 bases, and 9 bases lay outside the gene matches. CDR3 sequence (DNA): TGTGCCAGCAGCTTAGGGGGCGCTTCGTACGAGCAGTACTTC. Translation gives CASSLGGASYEQYF.

The V call is TRBV14, the J call TRBJ2-5, with TRBD1 identical over 8 bases. The CDR3 extends over 16 amino acids. Germline CDR1 SGHDN, CDR2 FVKESK. With 1 base clipped from V and 3 bases from J, the junction kept 7 bases outside the gene matches. The CDR3 DNA reads TGTGCCAGCAGCCAAGGCTTGGGACAGGCCGAAGAGACCCAGTACTTC. This encodes CASSQGLGQAEETQYF.

V gene TRBV7-2 combines with J gene TRBJ2-2; 9 bases match TRBD1. This CDR3 comprises 16 residues. Germline V gene data show CDR1 as SGHTA and CDR2 as FQGNSA. The J segment lost 5 bases and the V segment lost 5 bases, leaving 9 bases of the junction unmatched. For the CDR3, the DNA is TGTGCCAGCAGCCCAGCTCCGGGACAGGGTACCGGGGAGCTGTTTTTT. Translated, it gives CASSPAPGQGTGELFF. Full variable domain (outside the CDR3, taken from reference TRBV7-2 and TRBJ2-2): GAGVSQSPSNKVTEKGKDVELRCDPISGHTALYWYRQSLGQGLEFLIYFQGNSAPDKSGLPSDRFSAERTGGSVSTLTIQRTQQEDSAVYLCASSPAPGQGTGELFFGEGSRLTVL.

V usage is TRBV5-1 and J usage is TRBJ2-2; 8 bases line up with TRBD1. V shed 4 bases, J shed 2 bases, and the junction held 4 bases outside the gene matches. This CDR3 is 15 amino acids long. The V gene's germline CDR1 is SGHRS and CDR2 YFSETQ. The CDR3 sequence: CASSLGQGNTGELFF. CDR3 nucleotide sequence: TGCGCCAGCAGCCTTGGACAGGGCAACACCGGGGAGCTGTTTTTT.

The gene calls are TRBV6-5 and TRBJ2-4; the D gene is possibly TRBD2 (6 bases). Trimming cost V 8 bases and J 6 bases, with 11 bases left between them. This CDR3 is 12 amino acids long. In germline, CDR1 is MNHEY, CDR2 SVGAGI. CDR3 sequence: CASLGTLNIQYF. CDR3 DNA sequence: TGTGCCAGCCTGGGGACTCTAAACATTCAGTACTTC.

The J gene is TRBJ1-2, the V gene TRBV6-1; D unclear. The CDR3 is 14 amino acids. V was clipped by 2 bases and J by 4 bases, with 11 bases between them. The V gene's germline CDR1 is MNHNS and CDR2 SASEGT. The CDR3 sequence is CASSERQRSYGYTF. The CDR3 coding sequence is TGTGCCAGCAGTGAACGACAAAGAAGCTATGGCTACACCTTC.

This clone was found once. This chain connects TRBV4-3 to TRBJ2-2; weak D call: TRBD2 (7 bases). The CDR3 covers 14 residues. Trimming stripped 6 bases from V and 5 bases from J, with 13 bases between. In germline, CDR1 is LGHNA, CDR2 YSLEER. CDR3 in amino acids: CASRPGEGTGELFF. In nucleotides, the CDR3 is TGCGCCAGCAGGCCAGGGGAGGGGACCGGGGAGCTGTTTTTT.

The chain has TRBV5-1 and TRBJ1-5, with 7 bases fitting TRBD1. The V segment lost 2 bases and the J segment 5 bases; nucleotides outside the gene matches: 1. This CDR3 has 13 amino acids. CDR1 is SGHRS, CDR2 YFSETQ, per germline. CDR3 sequence reads: CASSFDRDQPQHF. CDR3 bases: TGCGCCAGCAGCTTTGACAGGGATCAGCCCCAGCATTTT.

The V gene is TRBV4-1, the J gene TRBJ2-4; TRBD1 matches at 7 bases. V shed 5 bases and J 5 bases; nucleotides not matched to a gene: 9. Germline V gives CDR1 MGHRA, CDR2 YSYEKL. The CDR3 contains 15 residues. The DNA for the CDR3 is TGCGCCAGCAGCGGCACCGGGACAGAACAAAACATTCAGTACTTC. As protein: CASSGTGTEQNIQYF.

The chain carries TRBV4-2 and TRBJ1-6; 7 nucleotides agree with TRBD1. Germline assignment: CDR1 LGHNA and CDR2 YNFKEQ. The CDR3 runs to 18 residues. V shed 0 bases, J shed 4 bases, and the junction held 9 bases outside the gene matches. CDR3 sequence reads: CASSQEIGQGGYNSPLHF. In DNA, the CDR3 is TGTGCCAGCAGCCAAGAGATCGGCCAGGGGGGATATAATTCACCCCTCCACTTT.

V gene TRBV21-1 combines with J gene TRBJ2-2; the table assigns TRBD1, which was not confirmed against the DNA. TRBV21-1 is a pseudogene locus. The CDR3 contains 13 residues. The CDR3 here is CASSSQGAGELFF. Here the CDR3 DNA reads TGTGCCAGCAGCTCACAGGGGGCCGGGGAGCTGTTTTTT.

J is TRBJ2-3 and V is TRBV18, with a tentative D call TRBD1 (5 bases). Trimming took 3 bases from V and 1 from J, leaving 11 bases between them. This CDR3 comprises 15 residues. CDR1 and CDR2 (germline): KGHSH, LQKENI. The CDR3 sequence is CASSPSGRRTDTQYF. Here the CDR3 DNA reads TGTGCCAGCTCACCTTCAGGGCGACGCACAGATACGCAGTATTTT.

The chain recombines TRBV6-5 with TRBJ1-4; 8 bases agree with TRBD1. V dropped 6 bases and J dropped 7; count of bases not matched to a gene: 7. Per the germline V gene, CDR1 is MNHEY and CDR2 is SVGAGI. This CDR3 is 14 amino acids long. The CDR3 reads CASSSGQGIEKLFF. CDR3 in DNA: TGTGCCAGCAGCTCCGGACAGGGTATTGAAAAACTGTTTTTT.

This clone has a handful of counts. The CDR3 region is CASSQGGQGTRGSTNEKLFF. The DNA for the CDR3 is TGCGCCAGCAGCCAAGGGGGACAGGGGACACGAGGGTCAACTAATGAAAAACTGTTTTTT. V usage is TRBV4-1 and J usage is TRBJ1-4, with 10 positions matching TRBD1. This CDR3 has 20 amino acids. The V gene's germline CDR1 is MGHRA and CDR2 YSYEKL. The ends lost 1 base at V and 0 bases at J; junction bases unmatched: 11.

V gene TRBV2 combines with J gene TRBJ2-1, with 13 bases lining up with TRBD2. From germline, CDR1 is SNHLY and CDR2 FYNNEI. V lost 5 bases to trimming and J lost 13 bases; unmatched junction nucleotides: 5. This CDR3 has 13 residues. The CDR3 DNA reads as TGTGCCAGCAGTCTACTAGCGGGGGGGATCCAGTTCTTC. This gives the protein CASSLLAGGIQFF.

This chain joins TRBV7-2 and TRBJ2-4; possible D gene TRBD1, 6 bases. The length of the CDR3 is 16 residues. The germline gives CDR1 SGHTA, CDR2 FQGNSA. With 5 bases removed from V and 1 base from J, the gap between germline ends came to 15 bases. CDR3 in amino acids: CASSPARGLAKNIQYF. The CDR3 bases are TGTGCCAGCAGCCCCGCTAGGGGGTTGGCCAAAAACATTCAGTACTTC.

This rearrangement joins TRBV14 to TRBJ1-4, with D unclear. CDR1 SGHDN and CDR2 FVKESK come from the germline V gene. The V end lost 3 bases, the J end lost 0 bases, and 11 bases lay between the germline ends. This CDR3 is built from 16 residues. CDR3 residues: CASSHDTYTTNEKLFF. The DNA of the CDR3 is TGTGCCAGCAGCCACGACACCTATACAACTAATGAAAAACTGTTTTTT.

The chain uses TRBV6-5 and TRBJ1-4; 10 positions match TRBD1. Germline V gene lookup returns CDR1 MNHEY and CDR2 SVGAGI. The CDR3 is 15 amino acids. Trimming removed 0 bases from V and 7 bases from J; junction bases left unmatched: 2. CDR3 bases: TGTGCCAGCAGTTACTCGGGACAGGGGTTTGAAAAACTGTTTTTT. Translating gives CASSYSGQGFEKLFF.

CDR3 coding DNA: TGTGCCAGCAGGAGACAGGGGAACTATGGCTACACCTTC. Translating gives CASRRQGNYGYTF. The chain combines TRBV6-5 with TRBJ1-2; 8 bases are shared with TRBD1. Germline CDR1 is MNHEY and CDR2 is SVGAGI. Trimming took 6 bases from V and 2 from J; bases not matched to a gene: 2. This CDR3 contains 13 residues.

The J gene is TRBJ2-3, the V gene TRBV5-1; tentatively, D is TRBD2 (5 bases). This CDR3 spans 14 amino acids. Germline assignment: CDR1 SGHRS and CDR2 YFSETQ. Trimming shortened V by 5 bases and J by 2 bases, and 12 bases separated the two germline ends. DNA for the CDR3: TGCGCCAGCAGTGCCGGGGTAGCCACAGATACGCAGTATTTT. Translating gives CASSAGVATDTQYF.

This clone appeared a single time. This chain uses TRBV5-6 with TRBJ2-6, with a weak D call TRBD1 (5 bases). Germline CDR1 SGHDT, CDR2 YYEEEE. This CDR3 comprises 16 residues. Trimming pared 5 bases from V and 4 bases from J, leaving 16 bases between. The CDR3 loop is CASRLYLGAGANVLTF. In nucleotides, the CDR3 is TGTGCCAGCAGACTATACTTAGGGGCCGGGGCCAACGTCCTGACTTTC.

The V call is TRBV5-5, the J call TRBJ1-3; D is ambiguous. Germline assignment: CDR1 SGHKS and CDR2 YYEKEE (reference sequence). The V end lost 4 bases, the J end lost 0 bases, and 14 bases lay between the germline ends. The CDR3 sequence is 16 residues long. The CDR3 nucleotides are TGTGCCAGCAGCCCGGGAGCCCTAACCTCTGGAAACACCATATATTTT. This translates into CASSPGALTSGNTIYF.

The chain joins TRBV5-4 to TRBJ2-1; D call uncertain. Germline CDR1 reads SGHNT; CDR2 reads YYREEE (reference sequence). The CDR3 spans 12 residues. Trimming cost V 3 bases and J 10 bases, with 11 bases left between them. CDR3 in DNA: TGTGCCAGCAGCTCCACCAAACTCGAGCAGTTCTTC. Encoded protein: CASSSTKLEQFF.

The rearrangement links TRBV2 to TRBJ2-5, with D unresolved. The CDR3 runs 11 residues. V lost 7 bases and J lost 4, with 7 bases in between. From germline, CDR1 is SNHLY and CDR2 FYNNEI. CDR3 sequence reads: CASTSLETQYF. The CDR3 coding sequence is TGTGCCAGCACCTCCCTAGAGACCCAGTACTTC.

This rearrangement joins TRBV5-4 to TRBJ1-2, with D unclear. The germline gives CDR1 SGHNT, CDR2 YYREEE (reference sequence). The ends were cut back, 2 bases at V and 10 bases at J, with 12 bases in the middle. CDR3 length equals 12 residues. As DNA, the CDR3 is TGTGCCAGCAGCTTCTCAAGAGAGGACTACACCTTC. Translated, it gives CASSFSREDYTF.

The chain employs TRBV30 and TRBJ1-1; weak D call: TRBD1 (5 bases). The germline V and J ends were trimmed by 0 bases and 4 bases, with 12 bases remaining between them. CDR1 is GTSNPN, CDR2 SVGIG, per germline (reference sequence). The CDR3 extends over 14 amino acids. CDR3 bases: TGTGCCTGGAGTGTTATGGGCGGGGGCACTGAAGCTTTCTTT. It codes for CAWSVMGGGTEAFF.